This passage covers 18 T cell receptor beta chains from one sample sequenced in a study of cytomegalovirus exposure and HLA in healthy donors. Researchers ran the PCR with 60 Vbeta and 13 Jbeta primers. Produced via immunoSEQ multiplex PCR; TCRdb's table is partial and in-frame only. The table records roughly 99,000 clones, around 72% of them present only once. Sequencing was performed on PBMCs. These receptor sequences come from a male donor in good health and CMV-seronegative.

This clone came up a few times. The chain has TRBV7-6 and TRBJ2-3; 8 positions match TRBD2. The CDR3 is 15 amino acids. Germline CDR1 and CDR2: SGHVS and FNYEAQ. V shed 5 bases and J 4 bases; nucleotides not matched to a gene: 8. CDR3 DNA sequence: TGTGCCAGCAGCGCCACTAGCGGTCGAGCAGATACGCAGTATTTT. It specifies CASSATSGRADTQYF.

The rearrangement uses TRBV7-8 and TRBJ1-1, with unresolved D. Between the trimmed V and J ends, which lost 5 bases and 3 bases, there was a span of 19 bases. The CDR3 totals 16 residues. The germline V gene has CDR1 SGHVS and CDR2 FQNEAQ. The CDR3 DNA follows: TGTGCCAGCAGCGTCCGTGTATCCAACGCGTACACTGAAGCTTTCTTT. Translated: CASSVRVSNAYTEAFF.

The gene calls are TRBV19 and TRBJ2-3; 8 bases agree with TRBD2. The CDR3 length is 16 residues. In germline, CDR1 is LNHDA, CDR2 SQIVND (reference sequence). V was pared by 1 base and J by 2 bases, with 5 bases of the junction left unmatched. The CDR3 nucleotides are TGTGCCAGTAGTATAGGGAGCGGGAGACACACAGATACGCAGTATTTT. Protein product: CASSIGSGRHTDTQYF. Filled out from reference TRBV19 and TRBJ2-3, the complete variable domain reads DGGITQSPKYLFRKEGQNVTLSCEQNLNHDAMYWYRQDPGQGLRLIYYSQIVNDFQKGDIAEGYSVSREKKESFPLTVTSAQKNPTAFYLCASSIGSGRHTDTQYFGPGTRLTVL.

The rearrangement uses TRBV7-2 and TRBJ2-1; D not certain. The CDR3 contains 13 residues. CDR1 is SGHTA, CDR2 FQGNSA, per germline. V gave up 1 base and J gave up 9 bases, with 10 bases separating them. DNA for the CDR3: TGTGCCAGCAGCTTAGATTGGGCTGGTGAGCAGTTCTTC. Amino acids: CASSLDWAGEQFF.

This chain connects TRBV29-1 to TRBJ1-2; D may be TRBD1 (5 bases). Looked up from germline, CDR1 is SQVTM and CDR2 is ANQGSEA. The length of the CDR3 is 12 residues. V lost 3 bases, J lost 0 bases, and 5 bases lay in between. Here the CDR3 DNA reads TGCAGCGTTGACAGGGCTAACTATGGCTACACCTTC. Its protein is CSVDRANYGYTF.

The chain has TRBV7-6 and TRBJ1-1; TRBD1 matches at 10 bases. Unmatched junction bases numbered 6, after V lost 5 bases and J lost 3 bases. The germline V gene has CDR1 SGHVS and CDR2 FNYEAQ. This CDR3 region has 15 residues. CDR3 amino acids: CASSGTGAQDTEAFF. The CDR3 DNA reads TGTGCCAGCAGCGGGACAGGGGCGCAGGACACTGAAGCTTTCTTT.

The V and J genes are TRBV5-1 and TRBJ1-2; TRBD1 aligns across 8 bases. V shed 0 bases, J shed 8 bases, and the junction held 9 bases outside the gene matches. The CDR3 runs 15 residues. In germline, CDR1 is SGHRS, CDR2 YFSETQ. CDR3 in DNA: TGCGCCAGCAGCTTGGCCGGCAGGGGGCGCGAAGGCTACACCTTC. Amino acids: CASSLAGRGREGYTF.

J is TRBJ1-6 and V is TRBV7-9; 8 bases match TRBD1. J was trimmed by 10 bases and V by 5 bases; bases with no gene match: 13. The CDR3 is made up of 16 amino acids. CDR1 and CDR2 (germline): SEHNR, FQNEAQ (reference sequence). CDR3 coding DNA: TGTGCCAGCAGCCCAAGCGCAGGGGGCGCAAACTCACCCCTCCACTTT. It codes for CASSPSAGGANSPLHF.

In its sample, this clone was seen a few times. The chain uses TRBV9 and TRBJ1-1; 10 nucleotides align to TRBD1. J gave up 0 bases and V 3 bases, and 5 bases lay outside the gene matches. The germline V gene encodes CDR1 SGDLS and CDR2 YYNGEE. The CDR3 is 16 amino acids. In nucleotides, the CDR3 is TGTGCCAGCAGCGAAAGGACAGGGGGAATGAACACTGAAGCTTTCTTT. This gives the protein CASSERTGGMNTEAFF. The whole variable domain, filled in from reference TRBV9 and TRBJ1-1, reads DSGVTQTPKHLITATGQRVTLRCSPRSGDLSVYWYQQSLDQGLQFLIQYYNGEERAKGNILERFSAQQFPDLHSELNLSSLELGDSALYFCASSERTGGMNTEAFFGQGTRLTVV.

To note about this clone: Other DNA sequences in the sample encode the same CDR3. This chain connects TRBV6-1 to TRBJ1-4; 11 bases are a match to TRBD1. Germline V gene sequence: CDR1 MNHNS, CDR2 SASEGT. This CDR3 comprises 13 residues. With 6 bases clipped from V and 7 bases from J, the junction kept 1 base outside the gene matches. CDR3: CASRGQGAEKLFF. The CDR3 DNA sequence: TGTGCCAGCAGAGGACAGGGGGCTGAAAAACTGTTTTTT.

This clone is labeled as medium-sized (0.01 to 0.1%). The CDR3 is CASSLTSGAYNEQFF. In DNA form, the CDR3 reads TGCGCCAGCAGCCTAACTAGCGGAGCGTACAATGAGCAGTTCTTC. The V call is TRBV5-1, the J call TRBJ2-1, with 8 positions matching TRBD2. J gave up 4 bases and V 4 bases, and 7 bases lay outside the gene matches. The CDR3 consists of 15 residues. CDR1 is SGHRS, CDR2 YFSETQ, per germline. Filled out from reference TRBV5-1 and TRBJ2-1, the complete variable domain reads KAGVTQTPRYLIKTRGQQVTLSCSPISGHRSVSWYQQTPGQGLQFLFEYFSETQRNKGNFPGRFSGRQFSNSRSEMNVSTLELGDSALYLCASSLTSGAYNEQFFGPGTRLTVL.

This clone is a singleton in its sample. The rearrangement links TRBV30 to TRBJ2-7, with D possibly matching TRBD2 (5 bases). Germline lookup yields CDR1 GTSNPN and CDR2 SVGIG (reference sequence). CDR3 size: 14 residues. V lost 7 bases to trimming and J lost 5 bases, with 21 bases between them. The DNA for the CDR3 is TGTGCCTTGGGTAGAGGGCTAGCCACTGACGAGCAGTACTTC. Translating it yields CALGRGLATDEQYF. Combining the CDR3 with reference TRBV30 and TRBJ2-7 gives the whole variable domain SQTIHQWPATLVQPVGSPLSLECTVEGTSNPNLYWYRQAAGRGLQLLFYSVGIGQISSEVPQNLSASRPQDRQFILSSKKLLLSDSGFYLCALGRGLATDEQYFGPGTRLTVT.

The CDR3: CASSPGESSATYEQYF. The CDR3 bases are TGCGCCAGCAGCCCCGGAGAGTCTAGCGCAACCTACGAGCAGTACTTC. The chain is built from TRBV5-1 and TRBJ2-7; tentative D call: TRBD2 (6 bases). The CDR3 covers 16 residues. Trimming left V 4 bases short and J 2 bases short, with 19 bases between. Germline V gives CDR1 SGHRS, CDR2 YFSETQ.

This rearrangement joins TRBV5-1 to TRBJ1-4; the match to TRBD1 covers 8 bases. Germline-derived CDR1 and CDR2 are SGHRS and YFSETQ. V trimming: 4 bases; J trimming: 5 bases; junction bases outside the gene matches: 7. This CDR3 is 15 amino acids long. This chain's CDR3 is CASSGGQGQNEKLFF. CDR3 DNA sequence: TGCGCCAGCAGCGGCGGACAGGGACAGAATGAAAAACTGTTTTTT. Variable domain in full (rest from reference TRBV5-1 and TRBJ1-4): KAGVTQTPRYLIKTRGQQVTLSCSPISGHRSVSWYQQTPGQGLQFLFEYFSETQRNKGNFPGRFSGRQFSNSRSEMNVSTLELGDSALYLCASSGGQGQNEKLFFGSGTQLSVL.

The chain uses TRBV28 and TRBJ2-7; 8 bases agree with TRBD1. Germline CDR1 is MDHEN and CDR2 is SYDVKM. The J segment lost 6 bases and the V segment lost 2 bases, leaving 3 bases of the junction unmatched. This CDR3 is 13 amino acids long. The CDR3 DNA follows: TGTGCCAGCAGTTTACAGGGGGCGGTCGAGCAGTACTTC. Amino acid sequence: CASSLQGAVEQYF.

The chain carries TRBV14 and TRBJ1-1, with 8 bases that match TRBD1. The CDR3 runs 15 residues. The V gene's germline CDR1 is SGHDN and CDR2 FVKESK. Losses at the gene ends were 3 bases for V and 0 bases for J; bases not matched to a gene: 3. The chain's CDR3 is CASSQRTGMNTEAFF. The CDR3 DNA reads TGTGCCAGCAGCCAGCGGACAGGGATGAACACTGAAGCTTTCTTT.

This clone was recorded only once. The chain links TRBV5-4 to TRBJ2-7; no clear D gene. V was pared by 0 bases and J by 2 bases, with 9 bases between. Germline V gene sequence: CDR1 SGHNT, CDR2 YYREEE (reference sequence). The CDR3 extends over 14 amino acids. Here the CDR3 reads CASSLERFAYEQYF. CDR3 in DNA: TGTGCCAGCAGCTTGGAGCGTTTCGCCTACGAGCAGTACTTC.

The CDR3 here is CASRKERIAYEQYF. The CDR3 region has the DNA TGTGCCAGCAGAAAGGAGAGGATCGCCTACGAGCAGTACTTC. The rearrangement joins TRBV5-6 to TRBJ2-7; D unresolved. The CDR3 loop spans 14 amino acids. The V gene's germline CDR1 is SGHDT and CDR2 YYEEEE. Trimming took 5 bases from V and 2 from J, leaving 14 bases between them.